One sample yielded the 31 T cell receptor beta chains listed below, sequenced in a study of regulatory T cells in long-lasting Graves disease. Sample time point: persistent/refractory GD, antithyroid drugs over 5 years with positive TRAb. Preparation of the TCR library used RNA extracted from PBMCs. To make TCR beta libraries, researchers used iRepertoire HTBI primers and Arm-PCR of CDR3 regions. TCRdb reprocessed the multiplex PCR reads with MiXCR, giving one entry per CDR3 protein. The table has some 340,000 distinct CDR3 sequences, roughly 24% seen once. The sample in question was peripheral blood mononuclear cells (PBMCs), obtained when the disease was refractory, from a patient treated with antithyroid drugs. These TCRs come from a woman aged 40 to 50 with Graves disease.

The rearrangement joins TRBV6-4 to TRBJ2-4; 7 bases align to TRBD2. The length of the CDR3 is 16 residues. Germline V CDR1 and CDR2: MRHNA, SNTAGT. The ends lost 3 bases at V and 5 bases at J; junction bases unmatched: 10. The CDR3 spells CASSEMRELRENIQYF. The DNA of the CDR3 is TGTGCCAGCAGTGAAATGCGGGAGCTACGGGAAAACATTCAGTACTTC.

This clonotype was observed at least ten times. The gene calls are TRBV12-3 or TRBV12-4 and TRBJ2-7; D remains ambiguous. The ends were cut back, 2 bases at V and 2 bases at J, with 7 bases in the middle. This CDR3 contains 13 residues. The CDR3 spells CASSLRRTYEQYF. The CDR3 region has the DNA TGTGCCAGCAGTTTAAGGAGAACCTACGAGCAGTACTTC.

This clonotype was detected ten times or more. The V call is TRBV6-1, the J call TRBJ1-1; TRBD1 matches 9 bases. Germline assignment: CDR1 MNHNS and CDR2 SASEGT. CDR3 length: 14 residues. J was trimmed by 3 bases and V by 5 bases; bases with no gene match: 4. In nucleotides, the CDR3 is TGTGCCAGCAGTAGTAGGACAGGGGACACTGAAGCTTTCTTT. Translated: CASSSRTGDTEAFF.

At least ten counts were recorded for this clonotype. The chain couples TRBV28 to TRBJ2-4, with 8 nucleotides matching TRBD1. Germline CDR1 reads MDHEN; CDR2 reads SYDVKM. The CDR3 is 18 residues long. After removal of 3 bases from V and 0 bases from J, the junction contained 10 bases not matched to a gene. The CDR3 loop reads CASSFGDRILLAKNIQYF. CDR3 coding DNA: TGTGCCAGCAGTTTCGGGGACAGGATTCTTCTAGCCAAAAACATTCAGTACTTC.

The CDR3 loop is CASSWGRLAGSNEQFF. CDR3 DNA: TGCGCCAGCAGCTGGGGCCGCCTAGCGGGAAGCAATGAGCAGTTCTTC. The chain carries TRBV5-1 and TRBJ2-1; 9 nucleotides align to TRBD2. From germline, CDR1 is SGHRS and CDR2 YFSETQ. The ends lost 3 bases at V and 6 bases at J; junction bases unmatched: 10. The CDR3 runs 16 residues.

This clonotype was counted many times. V and J are TRBV28 and TRBJ1-1; D is perhaps TRBD1 (6 bases). V lost 3 bases and J lost 0, with 17 bases in between. This CDR3 spans 17 amino acids. Germline CDR1 is MDHEN and CDR2 is SYDVKM. The CDR3 DNA follows: TGTGCCAGCAGTTTGATTAAGGGGGTCCGGATGAACACTGAAGCTTTCTTT. Protein: CASSLIKGVRMNTEAFF. Supplemented by reference TRBV28 and TRBJ1-1, the full variable domain reads DVKVTQSSRYLVKRTGEKVFLECVQDMDHENMFWYRQDPGLGLRLIYFSYDVKMKEKGDIPEGYSVSREKKERFSLILESASTNQTSMYLCASSLIKGVRMNTEAFFGQGTRLTVV.

This clonotype was counted a few times. The gene calls are TRBV20-1 and TRBJ2-5; 11 bases align to TRBD2. Germline assignment: CDR1 DFQATT and CDR2 SNEGSKA (reference sequence). V lost 6 bases and J lost 0; bases outside the gene matches: 6. The CDR3 loop spans 15 amino acids. CDR3 residues: CSAAQLAGDQETQYF. The CDR3 region has the DNA TGCAGTGCCGCCCAACTAGCGGGAGACCAAGAGACCCAGTACTTC.

A few counts support this clonotype. The rearrangement uses TRBV18 and TRBJ2-4; 10 positions agree with TRBD1. There are 15 residues in the CDR3. Germline CDR1 and CDR2: KGHSH and LQKENI. The V gene end was trimmed by 6 bases and the J gene end by 7 bases; junction bases not matched to a gene: 9. CDR3 amino acids: CASSLNEDRGNIQYF. The CDR3 nucleotides read TGTGCCAGCTCCCTCAATGAGGACAGGGGGAACATTCAGTACTTC.

This clonotype was recorded many times. This chain connects TRBV28 to TRBJ1-6; D might be TRBD1 (5 bases). CDR1 is MDHEN, CDR2 SYDVKM, per germline. Trimming shortened V by 2 bases and J by 4 bases, and 9 bases separated the two germline ends. The CDR3 is made up of 15 amino acids. The CDR3 sequence is CASSLAGRYNSPLHF. The DNA of the CDR3 is TGTGCCAGCAGTTTAGCGGGACGGTATAATTCACCCCTCCACTTT.

This clonotype was recorded at least ten times. The CDR3 DNA reads TGCAGTGCTAGAGAGGCAGGGGGACAGCCCCAGCATTTT. Amino acids: CSAREAGGQPQHF. V is TRBV20-1 and J is TRBJ1-5, with TRBD1 identical over 7 bases. V was clipped by 0 bases and J by 7 bases; unmatched bases: 3. The germline CDR1 and CDR2 sequences are DFQATT and SNEGSKA (reference sequence). The CDR3 loop spans 13 amino acids.

The chain uses TRBV7-9 and TRBJ2-7; 8 positions agree with TRBD2. This CDR3 comprises 12 residues. V shed 4 bases and J 6 bases; nucleotides not matched to a gene: 2. Germline loops: CDR1 SEHNR, CDR2 FQNEAQ (reference sequence). The DNA for the CDR3 is TGTGCCAGCAGCTCAAGCGGGAGCGAGCAGTACTTC. The encoded protein is CASSSSGSEQYF.

The table lists this clonotype with many counts. This chain joins TRBV2 and TRBJ1-5, with a tentative D call TRBD1 (5 bases). Between the trimmed V and J ends, which lost 1 base and 1 base, there was a span of 8 bases. Germline loops: CDR1 SNHLY, CDR2 FYNNEI. This CDR3 comprises 15 residues. CDR3 loop: CASSEDRLSNQPQHF. CDR3 in DNA: TGTGCCAGCAGTGAAGACAGGTTGAGCAATCAGCCCCAGCATTTT.

This clonotype was counted at least ten times. The chain is built from TRBV20-1 and TRBJ2-5; D perhaps matches TRBD2 (5 bases). Germline-derived CDR1 and CDR2 are DFQATT and SNEGSKA (reference sequence). Trimming took 0 bases from V and 4 from J, leaving 12 bases between them. This CDR3 region has 14 residues. The CDR3 nucleotides are TGCAGTGCTAGAGAGTCTGGAGGCCGAGAGACCCAGTACTTC. As protein: CSARESGGRETQYF.

The chain joins TRBV18 to TRBJ1-1, with D possibly matching TRBD1 (6 bases). The CDR3 is 14 residues long. CDR1 and CDR2 (germline): KGHSH, LQKENI. V lost 3 bases and J lost 1, with 9 bases in between. CDR3: CASSPDRRNTEAFF. The CDR3 nucleotides are TGTGCCAGCTCACCCGACAGGAGGAACACTGAAGCTTTCTTT.

This clonotype was detected only a few times. This chain connects TRBV10-3 to TRBJ2-5, with TRBD1 matching 7 bases. The CDR3 totals 13 residues. The V gene's germline CDR1 is ENHRY and CDR2 SYGVKD. V shed 5 bases and J 2 bases; nucleotides not matched to a gene: 2. The CDR3 nucleotides read TGTGCCATCAGTACAGGGGAACAAGAGACCCAGTACTTC. Translating gives CAISTGEQETQYF.

V usage is TRBV28 and J usage is TRBJ2-1, with TRBD2 identical over 11 bases. Germline CDR1 and CDR2: MDHEN and SYDVKM. The J segment lost 4 bases and the V segment lost 7 bases, leaving 6 bases of the junction unmatched. This CDR3 has 15 residues. CDR3 in amino acids: CASTPGTSGYNEQFF. The CDR3 coding sequence is TGTGCCAGCACCCCTGGGACTAGCGGTTACAATGAGCAGTTCTTC.

V gene TRBV9 combines with J gene TRBJ2-5, with a tentative D call TRBD1 (6 bases). Germline V CDR1 and CDR2: SGDLS, YYNGEE. V was shortened by 3 bases and J by 5 bases, with 26 bases between the two germline ends. This CDR3 is built from 18 residues. The CDR3 spells CASSGITGHHLTRETQYF. The CDR3 nucleotides are TGTGCCAGCAGCGGGATAACAGGGCACCATTTGACCAGGGAGACCCAGTACTTC. The full variable domain, in which reference TRBV9 and TRBJ2-5 provide the parts outside the CDR3, is DSGVTQTPKHLITATGQRVTLRCSPRSGDLSVYWYQQSLDQGLQFLIQYYNGEERAKGNILERFSAQQFPDLHSELNLSSLELGDSALYFCASSGITGHHLTRETQYFGPGTRLLVL.

This clonotype was seen a handful of times. This sequence joins TRBV11-3 and TRBJ2-7; D possibly corresponds to TRBD2 (6 bases). V shed 5 bases and J shed 3 bases, with 14 bases lying between them. The CDR3 has 14 residues. The germline V gene encodes CDR1 SGHNT and CDR2 YENEEA. The CDR3 is CASSPGLQDYEQYF. CDR3 nucleotide sequence: TGTGCCAGCAGCCCGGGACTCCAAGACTACGAGCAGTACTTC.

This clonotype was counted a few times. The CDR3 DNA reads as TGTGCCAGCAGCCCAGGGGGCGAAAATCAGCCCCAGCATTTT. This codes for CASSPGGENQPQHF. The chain carries TRBV25-1 and TRBJ1-5; 8 nucleotides align to TRBD1. Germline loops: CDR1 MGHDK, CDR2 SYGVNS. This CDR3 has 14 residues. J lost 4 bases, V lost 6 bases, and 5 bases had no gene match.

This clonotype was found many times. The chain uses TRBV28 and TRBJ1-3; the D gene is possibly TRBD1 (6 bases). The CDR3 contains 15 residues. The V end was cut by 8 bases, the J end by 2 bases, with 16 bases between. Germline-derived CDR1 and CDR2 are MDHEN and SYDVKM. CDR3 sequence (DNA): TGTGCCAGCTGTCCTTATTGGGACACTGGAAACACCATATATTTT. Amino acid sequence: CASCPYWDTGNTIYF.

The J gene is TRBJ2-7, the V gene TRBV5-1; TRBD1 agrees at 11 bases. V was clipped by 4 bases and J by 1 base; unmatched bases: 10. Germline values: CDR1 SGHRS, CDR2 YFSETQ. This CDR3 comprises 17 residues. In DNA, the CDR3 is TGCGCCAGCAGCCCGGACAGGGGGCTACCGAAATCCTACGAGCAGTACTTC. As protein: CASSPDRGLPKSYEQYF.

There are many counts of this clonotype. The CDR3 DNA sequence: TGTGCCAGCCTGCGCGGGAGTCAAGAGACCCAGTACTTC. Translating it yields CASLRGSQETQYF. J is TRBJ2-5 and V is TRBV11-2, with TRBD2 identical over 7 bases. The germline CDR1 and CDR2 sequences are SGHAT and FQNNGV. The length of the CDR3 is 13 residues. Losses at the gene ends were 8 bases for V and 2 bases for J; bases not matched to a gene: 5. The full variable domain, in which reference TRBV11-2 and TRBJ2-5 provide the parts outside the CDR3, is EAGVAQSPRYKIIEKRQSVAFWCNPISGHATLYWYQQILGQGPKLLIQFQNNGVVDDSQLPKDRFSAERLKGVDSTLKIQPAKLEDSAVYLCASLRGSQETQYFGPGTRLLVL.

This chain uses TRBV5-6 with TRBJ2-4; maybe TRBD2 (6 bases). The germline V gene encodes CDR1 SGHDT and CDR2 YYEEEE. The CDR3 spans 15 residues. Trimming took off 5 bases at V and 0 bases at J, with 12 bases between the two ends. The CDR3 sequence is CASSVEGRAKNIQYF. CDR3 bases: TGTGCCAGCAGTGTGGAGGGTAGAGCCAAAAACATTCAGTACTTC.

This clonotype has a handful of counts. This chain uses TRBV13 with TRBJ1-2; TRBD1 might be the D (6 bases). Trimming removed 2 bases from V and 4 bases from J, with 11 bases in between. CDR1 and CDR2 (germline): PRHDT, FYEKMQ (reference sequence). The CDR3 contains 14 residues. CDR3 protein: CASSLRGGGYGYTF. The DNA for the CDR3 is TGTGCCAGCAGCTTAAGGGGAGGGGGCTATGGCTACACCTTC. Combining the CDR3 with reference TRBV13 and TRBJ1-2 gives the whole variable domain AAGVIQSPRHLIKEKRETATLKCYPIPRHDTVYWYQQGPGQDPQFLISFYEKMQSDKGSIPDRFSAQQFSDYHSELNMSSLELGDSALYFCASSLRGGGYGYTFGSGTRLTVV.

This clonotype came up a few times. This sequence joins TRBV27 and TRBJ1-2; D is unresolved. This CDR3 contains 15 residues. Germline values: CDR1 MNHEY, CDR2 SMNVEV (reference sequence). V was cut by 4 bases and J by 5 bases, with 17 bases left in between. The CDR3 DNA is TGTGCCAGCAGTTACCAGAGCGGGGATTTGTATGGCTACACCTTC. Translation: CASSYQSGDLYGYTF.

This rearrangement joins TRBV30 to TRBJ1-4; D remains unclear. Between the trimmed V and J ends, which lost 3 bases and 7 bases, there was a span of 12 bases. The CDR3 is made up of 13 amino acids. The germline gives CDR1 GTSNPN, CDR2 SVGIG (reference sequence). Here the CDR3 reads CAWRSPGSEKLFF. DNA of the CDR3: TGTGCCTGGAGATCTCCCGGTAGTGAAAAACTGTTTTTT.

The chain recombines TRBV11-3 with TRBJ2-7; D is unclear. This CDR3 spans 14 amino acids. Trimming removed 1 base from V and 3 bases from J, with 10 bases in between. Germline V gene lookup returns CDR1 SGHNT and CDR2 YENEEA. The CDR3 here is CASSLVGQNYEQYF. CDR3 bases: TGTGCCAGCAGCTTAGTTGGGCAGAACTACGAGCAGTACTTC.

Remarks on this clonotype: This CDR3 fails to terminate in the conserved phenylalanine or tryptophan, so it likely reflects a read error. The chain has TRBV10-3 and TRBJ1-2; D may be TRBD1 (6 bases). The germline V and J ends were trimmed by 0 bases and 8 bases, with 16 bases remaining between them. The CDR3 length is 15 residues. CDR1 and CDR2 from the germline V gene are ENHRY and SYGVKD. In DNA, the CDR3 is TGTGCCATCAGTGAGTCCGGACAGACCCTCGGGGGCTACACCTCC. This sequence encodes CAISESGQTLGGYTS.

This clonotype was detected ten times or more. The chain uses TRBV11-2 and TRBJ2-2; unclear D gene. The CDR3 spans 13 residues. Germline CDR1 is SGHAT and CDR2 is FQNNGV. The V end was cut by 3 bases, the J end by 0 bases, with 2 bases between. In DNA, the CDR3 is TGTGCCAGCAGCTTCGCGAACACCGGGGAGCTGTTTTTT. Its protein product is CASSFANTGELFF.

This clonotype came up many times. The chain has TRBV29-1 and TRBJ1-1; no clear D gene. Germline V gives CDR1 SQVTM, CDR2 ANQGSEA. Deletions cut 0 bases from V and 4 bases from J, with 15 bases between. CDR3 length: 15 residues. CDR3 DNA: TGCAGCGTTGAAGATATAACGCCCGGGAGCACTGAAGCTTTCTTT. Protein: CSVEDITPGSTEAFF. Full variable domain (remainder filled in from reference TRBV29-1 and TRBJ1-1): SAVISQKPSRDICQRGTSLTIQCQVDSQVTMMFWYRQQPGQSLTLIATANQGSEATYESGFVIDKFPISRPNLTFSTLTVSNMSPEDSSIYLCSVEDITPGSTEAFFGQGTRLTVV.

This clonotype was picked up a small number of times. The chain uses TRBV20-1 and TRBJ2-7, with 9 bases fitting TRBD2. Germline CDR1 is DFQATT and CDR2 is SNEGSKA (reference sequence). This CDR3 is 15 amino acids long. The V segment lost 3 bases and the J segment 7 bases; nucleotides outside the gene matches: 13. Here the CDR3 DNA reads TGCAGTGCTAGGGTTTTAGCGGGAGCGGGAAGGGAGCAGTACTTC. This codes for CSARVLAGAGREQYF.